Listed below are T cell receptor beta chains from one sample, sequenced in a study of T cell responses to AZD1222 COVID-19 vaccine. Profiling relied on immunoSEQ multiplex PCR, and the TCRdb table lists in-frame clones only, not all of them. The sample contains around 100,000 clones, 91% of which appear only once. The source material was peripheral blood, sampled on day 0 of AZD1222 vaccination. The receptors originated from an adult in good health. Each CDR3 is given without its conserved first and last residue.

v_gene	j_gene	CDR3aa
TRBV18	TRBJ2-7	ASSPQTGFNEQY
TRBV6-5	TRBJ2-7	ASSYSRDGPYEQY
TRBV7-9	TRBJ2-5	ASSPRGVRQETQY
TRBV6-1	TRBJ2-3	ASSEPGSTDTQY
TRBV18	TRBJ1-3	ASSPQGEGNTIY
TRBV7-2	TRBJ2-7	ASSPGSYEQY
TRBV5-4	TRBJ2-3	ASSTRTARTDTQY
TRBV7-3	TRBJ2-1	ASSSPRTGVYNEQF
TRBV7-9	TRBJ2-7	ASSRWDITTGEQY
TRBV7-3	TRBJ2-3	ASSLAGGPPDTQY
TRBV4-2	TRBJ2-7	ASSLARVGTSGSYEQY
TRBV4-3	TRBJ2-7	ASSQDRDRLYEQY
TRBV28	TRBJ2-1	ASNPAVYNEQF
TRBV4-2	TRBJ2-3	ASSQDRPDRFTDTQY
TRBV11-2	TRBJ2-7	ASSFYINYEQY